This TCR beta chain emerged from a study of cytomegalovirus exposure and HLA in healthy donors. The CDR3 is made up of 10 amino acids. Measured with immunoSEQ multiplex PCR; TCRdb has only the in-frame clones, and not every one. The data hold about 49,000 clones, with almost 95% observed a single time. Specimen: PBMCs. This chain uses TRBV21-1 with TRBJ2-1; no DNA check was done on the table's D call, TRBD2. TRBV21-1 counts as a pseudogene. The TCR sequence derives from a man between 18 and 35 years old in good health and CMV-seronegative. CDR3 sequence: CASSNLVAFF. Here the CDR3 DNA reads TGTGCCAGCAGCAATCTAGTCGCGTTCTTC.